This T cell receptor (beta chain) comes out of a study of T cells in women clearing cervical HPV infection. Study conclusions and caveats: Effector/memory and HPV-specific T cells were not isolated, and association timing is unknown. CIN3+ cases had significantly higher TCR richness than controls; evenness did not differ.

V shed 6 bases and J shed 0 bases, with 10 bases lying between them. The CDR3 length is 14 residues. Per the germline V gene, CDR1 is SGHDN and CDR2 is FVKESK. Libraries were prepared by immunoSEQ multiplex PCR; TCRdb keeps only in-frame clonotypes and omits some of them. The listing records about 23,000 clones. Comment on this clone: The antigen remains undetermined. With the read ending 3 residues before the CDR3 end, the germline J gene is used to fill in that end.

This receptor was taken from a woman between 18 and 70 years old with a cervical HPV16 infection that either progressed to CIN3+ or cleared (not recorded which). The sample consisted of blood buffy coat. The chain combines TRBV14 with TRBJ2-3, with D maybe TRBD2 (5 bases). CDR3 sequence reads: CASRDLSSTDTQYF. The CDR3 DNA, read in part, is TGTGCCAGCAGGGACTTATCTAGCACAGATACG.